The T cell receptor (beta chain) described here comes from a study of OX40 agonist ivuxolimab in advanced cancers. At the level of the study: A male proportion of over 70% was recorded, with mean age approximately 57 years and range about 23 to 90. Study observations and caveats: The specificity for antigen of the expanded peripheral T cells was not determined. By week 6 at 0.1 to 3.0 mg/kg, blood CD4+ and CD8+ T cells had expanded clonally.

About this clone: The antigen is unknown.

TCRdb keeps only in-frame clones here, not all; method: immunoSEQ multiplex PCR. The sample consists of about 70,000 clones, about 90% of them appearing once. Trimming shortened V by 5 bases and J by 10 bases, and 23 bases separated the two germline ends. The CDR3 runs 15 residues. Germline CDR1 SGHTA, CDR2 FQGNSA. This sequence joins TRBV7-2 and TRBJ2-5, with a weak D call TRBD2 (5 bases). The sample in question was CD4+ or CD8+ T cells sorted from blood, obtained in a trial of the OX40 agonist ivuxolimab. The clonotype comes from an adult with an advanced solid tumor such as melanoma, head and neck, liver or kidney cancer. This CDR3 reads CASSPEATGRGFQYF. The CDR3 DNA reads as TGTGCCAGCAGCCCCGAGGCTACTGGGCGCGGGTTCCAGTACTTC.